The source of this T cell receptor (beta chain) is a study of blood T cells in healthy people across ages. For the second PCR, which ran for 7 to 11 cycles, a sample-barcoded 5' primer and a J-beta primer mix were used. TCRdb recomputed calls from the 5' RACE reads with MiXCR, one row per CDR3 protein. The top ten clones hold roughly 10% of a sample with about 1.6 million distinct CDR3 sequences, roughly 30% of them seen once. V lost 4 bases, J lost 3 bases, and 15 bases lay in between. This CDR3 is built from 16 residues. The germline gives CDR1 SNHLY, CDR2 FYNNEI. V is TRBV2 and J is TRBJ1-4; no clear D gene. This receptor was taken from a woman aged 30 to 39 in good health. The specimen was blood. The chain's CDR3 is CASSATMGKSNEKLFF. DNA for the CDR3: TGTGCCAGCAGTGCGACGATGGGAAAGTCTAATGAAAAACTGTTTTTT.